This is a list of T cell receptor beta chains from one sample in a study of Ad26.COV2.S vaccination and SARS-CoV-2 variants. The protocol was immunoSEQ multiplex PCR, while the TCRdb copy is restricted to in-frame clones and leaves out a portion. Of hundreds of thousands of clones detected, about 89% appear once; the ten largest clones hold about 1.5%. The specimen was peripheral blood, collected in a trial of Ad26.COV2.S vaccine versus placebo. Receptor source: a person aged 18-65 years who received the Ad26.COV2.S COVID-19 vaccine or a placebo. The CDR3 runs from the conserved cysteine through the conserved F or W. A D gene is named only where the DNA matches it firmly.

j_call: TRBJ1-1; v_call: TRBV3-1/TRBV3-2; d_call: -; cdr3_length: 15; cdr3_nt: TGTGCCAGCAGCCCCCTGGAGGGGGGAGGCACTGAAGCTTTCTTT; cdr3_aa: CASSPLEGGGTEAFF
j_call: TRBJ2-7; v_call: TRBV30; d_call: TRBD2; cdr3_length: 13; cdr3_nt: TGTGCCTGGAGTGTACGGAGCGGGGGTGAGCAGTACTTC; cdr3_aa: CAWSVRSGGEQYF
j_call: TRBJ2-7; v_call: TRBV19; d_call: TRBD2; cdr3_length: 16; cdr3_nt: TGTGCCAGTAGTGCTAGTTCAGCGGGAGTACCCTACGAGCAGTACTTC; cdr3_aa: CASSASSAGVPYEQYF
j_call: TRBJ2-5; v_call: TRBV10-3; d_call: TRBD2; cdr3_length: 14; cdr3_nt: TGTGCCATCAGTGGACTAGCGGGGATAGAGACCCAGTACTTC; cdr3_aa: CAISGLAGIETQYF
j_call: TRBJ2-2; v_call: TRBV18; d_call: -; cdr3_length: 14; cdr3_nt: TGTGCCAGCTCACCGCGCCCTATGACCGGGGAGCTGTTTTTT; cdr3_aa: CASSPRPMTGELFF
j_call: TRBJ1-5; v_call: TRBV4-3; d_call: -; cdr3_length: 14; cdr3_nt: TGCGCCAGCAGCCAAGGACAGCGAGATCAGCCCCAGCATTTT; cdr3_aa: CASSQGQRDQPQHF
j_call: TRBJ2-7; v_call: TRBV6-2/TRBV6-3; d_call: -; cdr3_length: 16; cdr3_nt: TGTGCCAGCAGCTCCGTCGGTGGGAGGATCTCCTACGAGCAGTACTTC; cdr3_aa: CASSSVGGRISYEQYF
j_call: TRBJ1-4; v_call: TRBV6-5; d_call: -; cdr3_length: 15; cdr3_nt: TGTGCCAGCAGACCATTACAGGGAGCCTACGAAAAACTGTTTTTT; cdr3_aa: CASRPLQGAYEKLFF
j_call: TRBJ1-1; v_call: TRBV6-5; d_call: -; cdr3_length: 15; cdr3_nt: TGTGCCAGCCGCCGACTACAGGGAGCGAACACTGAAGCTTTCTTT; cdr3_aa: CASRRLQGANTEAFF
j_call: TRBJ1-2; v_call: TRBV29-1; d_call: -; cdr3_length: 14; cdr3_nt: TGCAGCGTTGACCCCGAGCAGGGTTACAAGGGCTACACCTTC; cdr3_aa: CSVDPEQGYKGYTF
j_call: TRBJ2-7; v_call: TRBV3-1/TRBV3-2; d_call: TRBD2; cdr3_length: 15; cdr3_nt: TGTGCCAGCAGCCCGTCTAGCGGGAGTTTCTACGAGCAGTACTTC; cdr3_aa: CASSPSSGSFYEQYF
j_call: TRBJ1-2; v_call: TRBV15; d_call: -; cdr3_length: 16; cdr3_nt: TGTGCCACCAGCAGAGCCCGGGGATCTCTTAACTATGGCTACACCTTC; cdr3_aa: CATSRARGSLNYGYTF
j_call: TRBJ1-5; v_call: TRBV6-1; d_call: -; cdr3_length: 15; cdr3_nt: TGTGCCAGCAGTGAAGCAGGTTTGGGCAATCAGCCCCAGCATTTT; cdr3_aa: CASSEAGLGNQPQHF
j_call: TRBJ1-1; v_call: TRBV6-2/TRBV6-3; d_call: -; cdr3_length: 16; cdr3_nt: TGTGCCAGCAGCCCTTACCTACAGCGACCGAACACTGAAGCTTTCTTT; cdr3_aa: CASSPYLQRPNTEAFF